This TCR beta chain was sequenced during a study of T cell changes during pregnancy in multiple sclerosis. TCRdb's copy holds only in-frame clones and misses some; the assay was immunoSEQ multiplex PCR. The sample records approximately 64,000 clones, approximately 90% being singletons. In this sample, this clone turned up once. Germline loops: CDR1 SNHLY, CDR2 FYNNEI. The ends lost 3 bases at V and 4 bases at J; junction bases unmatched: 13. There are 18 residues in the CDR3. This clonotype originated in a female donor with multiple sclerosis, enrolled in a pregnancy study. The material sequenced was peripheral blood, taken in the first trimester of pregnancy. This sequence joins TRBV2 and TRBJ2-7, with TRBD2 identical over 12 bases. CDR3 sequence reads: CASSELTSGRRREYEQYF. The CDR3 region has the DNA TGTGCCAGCAGTGAGCTGACTAGCGGGAGAAGGAGGGAGTACGAGCAGTACTTC.